This entry features one T cell receptor beta chain sequence. Its matching antigen is unknown. TCRdb keeps only in-frame clones here, not all; method: immunoSEQ multiplex PCR. The repertoire includes about 70,000 clones, about 89% of them detected once, and 10% to 14% sits in the top ten. This entry is derived from a study of lymphopenia after photon versus proton radiotherapy. Study-level points and caveats: Under photons, naive T cells and diversity fell while effector/memory populations rose. Oligoclonal CD8+ Temra expansion after nadir drove photon patients' diversity drop.

CDR3 length equals 14 residues. With V trimmed by 5 bases and J by 5 bases, 8 bases remained unmatched. Germline CDR1 and CDR2: LNHDA and SQIVND (reference sequence). The clonotype was recovered from a man older than 75 with esophageal cancer. The chain carries TRBV19 and TRBJ1-2; 7 bases are a match to TRBD1. Sequencing was performed on peripheral blood, taken from a patient treated with proton-based radiotherapy. The CDR3 spells CASSPRDRGYGYTF. CDR3 sequence (DNA): TGTGCCAGTAGTCCCCGGGACAGAGGTTATGGCTACACCTTC. The full variable domain, its missing parts supplied by reference TRBV19 and TRBJ1-2, is DGGITQSPKYLFRKEGQNVTLSCEQNLNHDAMYWYRQDPGQGLRLIYYSQIVNDFQKGDIAEGYSVSREKKESFPLTVTSAQKNPTAFYLCASSPRDRGYGYTFGSGTRLTVV.